Listed below are T cell receptor beta chains from one sample, sequenced in a study of cytomegalovirus exposure and HLA in healthy donors. Assay used: immunoSEQ multiplex PCR; TCRdb lists only in-frame clones, some missing. Of a few hundred thousand clones listed, roughly 90% are singletons. The sample consisted of PBMCs. The receptor set was obtained from a woman between 18 and 29 years old in good health and CMV-seronegative. Each CDR3 is given without its conserved first and last residue. Fields, in order: V gene, CDR3 length, J gene, CDR3 protein.

>TRBV29-1|10|TRBJ1-3
SGVDSGNTIY
>TRBV2|13|TRBJ2-1
ASSRTGVFYNEQF
>TRBV27|13|TRBJ1-5
ASRPLLGGNQPQH
>TRBV2|10|TRBJ2-5
ASLGTPETQY
>TRBV15|14|TRBJ2-5
ATSRDLAAGGETQY
>TRBV4-1|14|TRBJ1-6
ASSQDRGSYNSPLH
>TRBV19|11|TRBJ1-1
ASSMGTGTEAF
>TRBV6-6|10|TRBJ2-4
ASSYSAFFQY
>TRBV10-3|13|TRBJ2-2
AIRETSGETGELF
>TRBV29-1|13|TRBJ1-2
SVEGGRDRTMGYT
>TRBV10-3|17|TRBJ2-2
ATLSPEGLAGENTGELF
>TRBV4-2|14|TRBJ2-3
ASSQGLAGGTDTQY
>TRBV5-1|10|TRBJ1-1
ASSESGIEAF
>TRBV6-5|12|TRBJ1-4
ASSSGQVGEKLF
>TRBV2|18|TRBJ1-1
ASTKRHPGTGASLWTEAF
>TRBV7-3|15|TRBJ2-1
ASSLMTSGGHDNEQF
>TRBV30|10|TRBJ1-2
AWSDQTGIST
>TRBV6-6|14|TRBJ2-3
ASSTTLAGVTDTQY
>TRBV7-9|14|TRBJ2-1
SSSFAAYSRGPEQF
>TRBV13|13|TRBJ1-4
ASSPSTWSGEKLF
>TRBV18|11|TRBJ2-7
ASSPQSVREQY
>TRBV30|12|TRBJ2-5
AWSPGGVQETQY
>TRBV5-4|13|TRBJ2-7
ASSLGAGAPYEQY
>TRBV6-1|13|TRBJ1-4
ASSAAGDPNEKLF
>TRBV4-1|14|TRBJ1-3
ASSQTRVNPGNTIY
>TRBV4-1|14|TRBJ2-3
ASSQGAGGSTDTQY
>TRBV30|11|TRBJ1-2
VQETGHNYGYT
>TRBV6-6|12|TRBJ2-5
ASVGGWGLETQY